Listed below are T cell receptor beta chains from one sample, sequenced in a study of T cell clones after liver transplantation. Some clones are missing from TCRdb's copy, which holds only in-frame ones; the method was immunoSEQ multiplex PCR. The repertoire has 53,000 or so clones, about four fifths of them found once; the top ten carry around 7.8%. The sequences come from CD4+ T cells from blood, collected before liver transplant. All receptors come from a human donor who received a liver transplant. Each CDR3 is given with its conserved first and last residue. Each record gives: D gene, V gene, J gene, clone size, CDR3 DNA, CDR3 protein. D genes are given only for firm matches. Size is stated for part of the rows, as once, few or many counts, or as a class when the clone is expanded.

>.|TRBV28|TRBJ1-5|few
TGTGCCAGCAGGACCGACTTAAGACCCCAGCATTTT
CASRTDLRPQHF
>.|TRBV30|TRBJ2-5|.
TGTGCCTGGAGTCCGCCCGGGCAAGAGACCCAGTACTTC
CAWSPPGQETQYF
>.|TRBV20-1|TRBJ2-1|once
TGCAGTGCTAGCATCTACAATGAGCAGTTCTTC
CSASIYNEQFF
>TRBD1|TRBV5-1|TRBJ2-5|.
TGCGCCAGCAGCCTAGCATCCGGGACAGGGGCCCAAGAGACCCAGTACTTC
CASSLASGTGAQETQYF
>.|TRBV30|TRBJ1-5|.
TGTGCCTGGACCCCCAGGGGAAGGAGCAATCAGCCCCAGCATTTT
CAWTPRGRSNQPQHF
>.|TRBV7-3|TRBJ2-3|.
TGTGCCAGCAGCTTAACGGATCGTAATACGCAGTATTTT
CASSLTDRNTQYF
>TRBD1|TRBV18|TRBJ1-2|.
TGTGCCAGCTCACCGGACGGACAGGGGTCTGGCTACACCTTC
CASSPDGQGSGYTF
>TRBD2|TRBV5-6|TRBJ2-2|once
TGTGCCAGCAGCCGCGGAGCGGGGCAGGGGGAGCTGTTTTTT
CASSRGAGQGELFF
>.|TRBV28|TRBJ2-5|.
TGTGCCAGCAGGGGGGGGACAGCTCCAGGGACCCAGTACTTC
CASRGGTAPGTQYF
>.|TRBV6-5|TRBJ1-2|.
TGTGCCAGCAGTTACTCGGGAGTTGGGAACTATGGCTACACCTTC
CASSYSGVGNYGYTF
>.|TRBV10-1|TRBJ2-7|once
TGCGCCAGCAGTGACCGGGAGAAACCCTACGAGCAGTACTTC
CASSDREKPYEQYF
>.|TRBV18|TRBJ2-3|.
TGTGCCAGCTCACCAGGGAGTGAGTGGGATACGCAGTATTTT
CASSPGSEWDTQYF
>.|TRBV7-2|TRBJ2-4|.
TGTGCCAGCAGCTTAGCGTGGAACGGACCAAACATTCAGTACTTC
CASSLAWNGPNIQYF
>.|TRBV6-5|TRBJ2-1|.
TGTGCCAGCAGTTACTCTGTTTTTGGCCGCGGAGGGGGCAAGTTCTTC
CASSYSVFGRGGGKFF
>TRBD2|TRBV2|TRBJ2-5|.
TGTGCCAGCAGACCCCCAGAGCGGGGGGAGACCCAGTACTTC
CASRPPERGETQYF
>TRBD1|TRBV30|TRBJ2-4|.
TGTGCCTTTCAGGGGGCGCGAAGAGGGAATCAGTACTTC
CAFQGARRGNQYF
>TRBD1|TRBV15|TRBJ1-2|medium-sized
TGTGCCACCGGGGTAGGAGGGGGCGACTATGGCTACACCTTC
CATGVGGGDYGYTF
>.|TRBV4-3|TRBJ1-2|few
TGCGCCAGCAGCCAATCCGCACAGGGACGGGGCTACACCTTC
CASSQSAQGRGYTF
>.|TRBV19|TRBJ2-3|.
TGTGCCAGTACCGGGAACTGGGCCCAGGATACGCAGTATTTT
CASTGNWAQDTQYF
>.|TRBV19|TRBJ2-7|.
TGTGCCAGTAGTACACGCCTCTCCTCCTACGAGCAGTACTTC
CASSTRLSSYEQYF
>TRBD1|TRBV7-9|TRBJ2-7|.
TGTGCCAGCAGCCTGGGACAGCCACCCTACGAGCAGTACTTC
CASSLGQPPYEQYF
>TRBD2|TRBV4-3|TRBJ2-1|.
TGCGCCAGCAGCCAAGACTGGACTAGCGGGAGGGGGTGGAATGAGCAGTTCTTC
CASSQDWTSGRGWNEQFF
>.|TRBV7-3|TRBJ2-7|medium-sized
TGTGCCAGCAGCTTGGGCGCGACGGCATTCTACGAGCAGTACTTC
CASSLGATAFYEQYF
>.|TRBV5-1|TRBJ2-7|.
TGCGCCAGCAGCCTGGGGCCCACCGGGCTACGGGGCGAGCAGTACTTC
CASSLGPTGLRGEQYF
>TRBD2|TRBV9|TRBJ2-3|.
TGTGCCAGCAGCGTAGACGGGAGGGCCGGAGATACGCAGTATTTT
CASSVDGRAGDTQYF
>.|TRBV18|TRBJ1-4|.
TGTGCCAGCTCACCACTGGGACGGACGGAGGAAAAACTGTTTTTT
CASSPLGRTEEKLFF
>.|TRBV6-1|TRBJ2-5|.
TGTGCCAGCAGTGTGATCGGGGTCCAAGAGACCCAGTACTTC
CASSVIGVQETQYF
>TRBD2|TRBV30|TRBJ2-1|.
TGTGCCTGGAGTTATGGACTAGCGGGAGAGGGGGAGCAGTTCTTC
CAWSYGLAGEGEQFF
>.|TRBV7-9|TRBJ2-1|.
TGTGCCAGCAGCTTAGACGGCTATGAGCAGTTCTTC
CASSLDGYEQFF
>.|TRBV7-2|TRBJ1-5|.
TGTGCCAGCAGCTTAGTGGGTCAGCCCCAGCATTTT
CASSLVGQPQHF
>.|TRBV5-4|TRBJ1-1|.
TGTGCCAGCAGCAACCTCCCGGGATTCACTGAAGCTTTCTTT
CASSNLPGFTEAFF
>.|TRBV18|TRBJ1-2|.
TGTGCCAGCTCACCAAGGGCAGGGGCTGGCTACACCTTC
CASSPRAGAGYTF
>.|TRBV5-5|TRBJ2-3|.
TGTGCCAGCAGCTTGTCGGGGGTCCCCACAGATACGCAGTATTTT
CASSLSGVPTDTQYF
>.|TRBV27|TRBJ2-3|.
TGTGCCAGCAGTCAACCGGGACTGGGTACTAGCACAGATACGCAGTATTTT
CASSQPGLGTSTDTQYF
>TRBD2|TRBV6-4|TRBJ2-3|.
TGTGCCAGCAGCAGAGTAGCGGGTCACACAGATACGCAGTATTTT
CASSRVAGHTDTQYF
>TRBD2|TRBV29-1|TRBJ2-7|.
TGCAGCGTTGGAGGGATTAGCGGGAGGGCCGGGGCCTACGAGCAGTACTTC
CSVGGISGRAGAYEQYF
>TRBD2|TRBV10-3|TRBJ2-5|.
TGTGCCATCAGTGATTCTAGCGGGGGCACCCGGGAAGAGACCCAGTACTTC
CAISDSSGGTREETQYF
>TRBD2|TRBV9|TRBJ2-1|.
TGTGCCAGCGAGCGGGGGGCCAATGAGCAGTTCTTC
CASERGANEQFF
>TRBD2|TRBV4-2|TRBJ2-2|.
TGTGCCAGCAGCCACACCAAGGGACTAGCGGGGGGGCACACCGGGGAGCTGTTTTTT
CASSHTKGLAGGHTGELFF
>.|TRBV2|TRBJ2-1|.
TGTGCCAGTCAGGTGTCTCAGCCAAACAATGAGCAGTTCTTC
CASQVSQPNNEQFF
>TRBD2|TRBV5-4|TRBJ2-7|once
TGTGCCAGCACAACTAGCGGGAGATCCTACGAGCAGTACTTC
CASTTSGRSYEQYF
>.|TRBV30|TRBJ2-7|.
TGTGCCTGGAGGGGCAGAGGGGGTCGCGAGCAGTACTTC
CAWRGRGGREQYF
>TRBD2|TRBV7-9|TRBJ2-7|.
TGTGCCAGCGCGACTAGCGGGGGTCGGAGTGTCGAGCAGTACTTC
CASATSGGRSVEQYF
>.|TRBV19|TRBJ1-5|.
TGTGCCAGTTCTTGGGGGGTCCTCCAAAATCAGCCCCAGCATTTT
CASSWGVLQNQPQHF
>.|TRBV7-2|TRBJ1-3|few
TGTGCCAGCAGCTTAGCGACACGCCGCTCTGGAAACACCATATATTTT
CASSLATRRSGNTIYF
>.|TRBV5-1|TRBJ2-7|.
TGCGCCAGCAGTTTTGCCAGAAAAAGCGGCCCTTCCTACGAGCAGTACTTC
CASSFARKSGPSYEQYF
>TRBD2|TRBV5-1|TRBJ2-3|.
TGCGCCAGCAGCCCCGGACTAGCGGGAGGTCCCAGCACAGATACGCAGTATTTT
CASSPGLAGGPSTDTQYF
>.|TRBV6-1|TRBJ2-3|.
TGTGCCAGCCGGGATACTAGCACAGATACGCAGTATTTT
CASRDTSTDTQYF